The 20 T cell receptor beta chains reported below all come from one sample, sequenced in a study of CD8+ T cells in alopecia areata. Extracted from the samples, RNA was reverse transcribed into cDNA to serve as the sequencing template. TCRdb's copy holds only in-frame clones and misses some; the assay was immunoSEQ multiplex PCR. The repertoire has over 150,000 clones, 50% to 70% of them found once; the top ten carry 1.7%. The sample was CD4+ T cells sorted from blood, taken at week 0. The receptors were gathered from a human donor with alopecia areata.

The J gene is TRBJ1-2, the V gene TRBV28, with TRBD1 matching 8 bases. Per germline, CDR1 MDHEN and CDR2 SYDVKM. CDR3 length: 14 residues. V trimming: 6 bases; J trimming: 6 bases; junction bases outside the gene matches: 9. The CDR3 region is CASRRPDRDHGYTF. CDR3 DNA sequence: TGTGCCAGCAGGCGGCCGGACAGGGACCATGGCTACACCTTC.

The rearrangement joins TRBV7-3 to TRBJ1-1; D remains ambiguous. Germline assignment: CDR1 SGHTA and CDR2 FQGTGA. V lost 4 bases and J lost 4, with 13 bases in between. The CDR3 runs to 14 residues. CDR3 region: CASSSGVASTEAFF. The CDR3 nucleotides read TGTGCCAGCAGCTCCGGGGTGGCTAGCACTGAAGCTTTCTTT.

The chain has TRBV2 and TRBJ1-2; D is uncertain. Trimming removed 6 bases from V and 5 bases from J, with 13 bases in between. Per germline, CDR1 SNHLY and CDR2 FYNNEI. The CDR3 is 13 amino acids. The CDR3 DNA reads TGTGCCAGCAGACCTTCACCGGGGTATGGCTACACCTTC. It yields the protein CASRPSPGYGYTF.

The rearrangement uses TRBV6-5 and TRBJ2-7; a weak D match, TRBD2 (5 bases). The CDR3 sequence is 14 residues long. Germline values: CDR1 MNHEY, CDR2 SVGAGI. V was shortened by 0 bases and J by 8 bases, with 14 bases between the two germline ends. Here the CDR3 DNA reads TGTGCCAGCAGTTACTCCCACGGGGTTCTTCAGCAGTACTTC. Its protein is CASSYSHGVLQQYF.

The chain carries TRBV11-3 and TRBJ1-6; a possible D gene is TRBD1 (6 bases). This CDR3 is built from 14 residues. The V gene's germline CDR1 is SGHNT and CDR2 YENEEA. The V end was cut by 7 bases, the J end by 10 bases, with 17 bases between. CDR3 nucleotide sequence: TGTGCCAGCACTCCCGGAGGGGGAGGGTCACCCCTCCACTTT. Its translation is CASTPGGGGSPLHF.

The table lists this clone with a few counts. The chain couples TRBV15 to TRBJ2-3; D is ambiguous. The germline CDR1 and CDR2 sequences are LNHNV and YYDKDF (reference sequence). This CDR3 is 14 amino acids long. V gave up 2 bases and J gave up 0 bases, with 6 bases separating them. For the CDR3, the DNA is TGTGCCACCAGCAGACCTTCTAGCACAGATACGCAGTATTTT. As protein: CATSRPSSTDTQYF.

This clone came up many times. The chain joins TRBV19 to TRBJ1-5, with D possibly TRBD1 on 6 matching bases. V shed 5 bases and J shed 5 bases, with 13 bases lying between them. CDR3 length equals 14 residues. The germline gives CDR1 LNHDA, CDR2 SQIVND (reference sequence). The CDR3 nucleotides are TGTGCCAGTAGTCCACAGGGCCGAGATCAGCCCCAGCATTTT. This gives the protein CASSPQGRDQPQHF.

This chain connects TRBV30 to TRBJ1-6; a possible D gene is TRBD1 (5 bases). Germline CDR1 is GTSNPN and CDR2 is SVGIG (reference sequence). The CDR3 is made up of 11 amino acids. V shed 3 bases and J shed 12 bases, with 9 bases lying between them. This CDR3 reads CAWRLGGPLHF. The CDR3 DNA is TGTGCCTGGAGGTTGGGGGGACCCCTCCACTTT.

This clone was seen more than once but under ten times. This chain joins TRBV27 and TRBJ2-7, with D hard to call. CDR1 is MNHEY and CDR2 is SMNVEV in the germline V gene (reference sequence). The V end lost 6 bases, the J end lost 2 bases, and 11 bases lay between the germline ends. This CDR3 comprises 13 residues. CDR3: CASSSIGPYEQYF. CDR3 nucleotides: TGTGCCAGCAGCTCCATCGGCCCCTACGAGCAGTACTTC.

This clone occurred once. The chain combines TRBV28 with TRBJ2-7, with D possibly TRBD2 on 5 matching bases. This CDR3 spans 14 amino acids. From germline, CDR1 is MDHEN and CDR2 SYDVKM. The CDR3 DNA is TGTGCTTCCCGGGGTTTTCCGGGGTCCTACGAGCAGTACTTC. This codes for CASRGFPGSYEQYF.

The chain carries TRBV5-1 and TRBJ1-1; D is perhaps TRBD1 (5 bases). This CDR3 spans 15 amino acids. Trimming removed 4 bases at V and 11 bases at J, with 24 bases between. Germline lookup yields CDR1 SGHRS and CDR2 YFSETQ. The CDR3 here is CASSRQGGPRAWAFF. CDR3 DNA: TGCGCCAGCAGCCGCCAGGGTGGACCTCGGGCATGGGCTTTCTTT.

This clone was seen once. The chain employs TRBV25-1 and TRBJ2-1, with D hard to call. This CDR3 contains 13 residues. Trimming took off 2 bases at V and 6 bases at J, with 8 bases between the two ends. Germline loops: CDR1 MGHDK, CDR2 SYGVNS. The CDR3 coding sequence is TGTGCCAGCAGTGAAATGGGGATCAATGAGCAGTTCTTC. Its translation is CASSEMGINEQFF.

The chain has TRBV30 and TRBJ2-7; no definite D call. With 8 bases removed from V and 2 bases from J, the gap between germline ends came to 13 bases. The CDR3 extends over 12 amino acids. Germline CDR1 GTSNPN, CDR2 SVGIG (reference sequence). The CDR3 DNA reads as TGTGCCGGCAACAGTCCAGCCTACGAGCAGTACTTC. Translating it yields CAGNSPAYEQYF.

The chain uses TRBV15 and TRBJ2-1, with TRBD1 identical over 8 bases. Germline V gives CDR1 LNHNV, CDR2 YYDKDF (reference sequence). V shed 0 bases and J 4 bases; nucleotides not matched to a gene: 14. The CDR3 is 19 residues long. CDR3 protein: CATSRDFTPSTGGYNEQFF. The CDR3 DNA sequence: TGTGCCACCAGCAGAGATTTCACCCCCTCTACAGGGGGTTACAATGAGCAGTTCTTC.

This clone was recorded only once. The J gene is TRBJ1-1, the V gene TRBV19; no definite D call. Germline values: CDR1 LNHDA, CDR2 SQIVND (reference sequence). There are 13 residues in the CDR3. V lost 5 bases and J 7 bases, leaving 14 bases between the germline ends. The CDR3 region is CASSPAGYSEAFF. For the CDR3, the DNA is TGTGCCAGTAGTCCGGCGGGCTACAGTGAAGCTTTCTTT.

V usage is TRBV7-6 and J usage is TRBJ2-7; 8 nucleotides agree with TRBD2. Germline trimming cut 5 bases from V and 7 bases from J; bases unmatched to any gene: 10. This CDR3 contains 14 residues. The germline CDR1 and CDR2 sequences are SGHVS and FNYEAQ. CDR3 in amino acids: CASSPIGGAGEQYF. The CDR3 DNA reads as TGTGCCAGCAGCCCCATCGGGGGGGCGGGGGAGCAGTACTTC.

This clone came up a few times. The rearrangement joins TRBV29-1 to TRBJ2-3; TRBD1 aligns across 7 bases. V lost 7 bases and J lost 4; bases outside the gene matches: 11. Germline loops: CDR1 SQVTM, CDR2 ANQGSEA. CDR3 length: 14 residues. The CDR3 sequence: CSAGTTGTADTQYF. DNA of the CDR3: TGCAGCGCCGGAACGACTGGGACAGCAGATACGCAGTATTTT.

This chain joins TRBV29-1 and TRBJ1-1, with D uncertain. Trimming stripped 7 bases from V and 4 bases from J, with 13 bases between. The germline CDR1 and CDR2 sequences are SQVTM and ANQGSEA. CDR3 length equals 12 residues. The CDR3 here is CSATWGVTEAFF. The CDR3 DNA sequence: TGCAGCGCGACCTGGGGAGTCACTGAAGCTTTCTTT.

V gene TRBV5-4 combines with J gene TRBJ2-1; 8 bases agree with TRBD2. Germline-derived CDR1 and CDR2 are SGHNT and YYREEE (reference sequence). The CDR3 spans 15 residues. The J segment lost 4 bases and the V segment lost 0 bases, leaving 3 bases of the junction unmatched. CDR3 sequence reads: CASSLDSGVYNEQFF. The CDR3 DNA reads TGTGCCAGCAGCTTGGATAGCGGGGTATACAATGAGCAGTTCTTC.

The CDR3 DNA sequence: TGTGCCAGCAGCGTAGGTAGCGGGGTTCAAGAGACCCAGTACTTC. Translated: CASSVGSGVQETQYF. The rearrangement links TRBV9 to TRBJ2-5, with 8 bases identical to TRBD2. The CDR3 consists of 15 residues. J gave up 2 bases and V 0 bases, and 3 bases lay outside the gene matches. The germline gives CDR1 SGDLS, CDR2 YYNGEE.